These T cell receptor beta chains were read from a single sample in a study of regulatory T cells in long-lasting Graves disease. From the multiplex PCR reads, TCRdb called clonotypes with MiXCR, one entry per CDR3 protein. This table holds more than 650,000 distinct CDR3 sequences, roughly 30% found once. Sequenced material: peripheral blood mononuclear cells (PBMCs), taken when the disease was refractory, from a patient treated with antithyroid drugs. The receptors come from a female donor with Graves disease. Each CDR3 is given with its conserved first and last residue. A D gene is named only where the DNA matches it firmly. Clone size is stated in some rows and not others, as once, few, many or a class when expanded.

V gene	D gene	J gene	clone size	CDR3 DNA	CDR3 protein
TRBV11-2	TRBD1	TRBJ1-2	many	TGTGCCAGCAGCTTGGGGGACAGCTATGGCTACACCTTC	CASSLGDSYGYTF
TRBV11-2	TRBD1	TRBJ1-1	many	TGTGCCAGCAGCTACCAGACAGGGATGAACACTGAAGCTTTCTTT	CASSYQTGMNTEAFF
TRBV29-1	NA	TRBJ1-2	NA	TGCAGCGTTGCCCCCGGTGCAGGCGAGTATGGCTACACCTTC	CSVAPGAGEYGYTF
TRBV12-3/TRBV12-4	TRBD1	TRBJ2-5	few	TGTGCCAGCAGTTCCCGGGACAGGGGGGAGACCCAGTACTTC	CASSSRDRGETQYF
TRBV25-1	NA	TRBJ1-1	NA	TGTGCCAGCAGTGATGGACGGCCCACTGAAGCTTTCTTT	CASSDGRPTEAFF
TRBV6-1	TRBD1	TRBJ1-6	NA	TGTGCCAGCAGGGACAGGGTAATACCCCTCCACTTT	CASRDRVIPLHF
TRBV12-3/TRBV12-4	NA	TRBJ2-7	NA	TGTGCCGGCAGAAGACCAGGAGGTGGGTCCGAGCAGTACTTC	CAGRRPGGGSEQYF
TRBV14	NA	TRBJ1-1	NA	TGTGCCAGCAGCCAAGGGCGGTATGAAGCTTTCTTT	CASSQGRYEAFF
TRBV2	TRBD1	TRBJ1-5	many	TGTGCCAGCAGTGGGACAGGGTTTGGCAATCAGCCCCAGCATTTT	CASSGTGFGNQPQHF
TRBV12-3/TRBV12-4	TRBD1	TRBJ1-6	many	TGTGCCAGCAGTGTTACAGGGGAATCACCCCTCCACTTT	CASSVTGESPLHF
TRBV18	NA	TRBJ2-3	NA	TGTGCCAGCTCACCCACCACTGGCCCCACAGATACGCAGTATTTT	CASSPTTGPTDTQYF
TRBV5-1	NA	TRBJ1-1	NA	TGCGCCAGCAGCCTAATCCTAGGTGGAGGTGAAGCTTTCTTT	CASSLILGGGEAFF
TRBV12-3/TRBV12-4	NA	TRBJ2-7	many	TGTGCCAGCAGTTTTGCCAAACGGGAGAGATTCTTC	CASSFAKRERFF
TRBV5-1	TRBD1	TRBJ1-2	NA	TGCGCCAGCAGCGCGGGACAGCTTAACTATGGCTACACCTTC	CASSAGQLNYGYTF
TRBV7-9	TRBD1	TRBJ2-7	few	TGTGCCAGCAACCGCGGAACAGGGGTCTACGAGCAGTACTTC	CASNRGTGVYEQYF
TRBV19	NA	TRBJ2-2	NA	TGTGCCACCGAGGCGTCACGGGAGCTGTTTTTT	CATEASRELFF
TRBV7-7	TRBD2	TRBJ2-4	NA	TGTGCTAGCAGCTACTGGGAGGGAAACATTCAGTACTTC	CASSYWEGNIQYF
TRBV9	NA	TRBJ2-7	NA	TGTGCCAGCAGCGTATCAGGGGTGGGAGAGCAGTACTTC	CASSVSGVGEQYF
TRBV9	NA	TRBJ1-1	few	TGTGCCAGCAGCGTAAGGCAGGAGGACACTGAAGCTTTCTTT	CASSVRQEDTEAFF
TRBV29-1	NA	TRBJ1-2	NA	TGCAGCGTTAGGGGGACACCTAACTATGGCTACACCTTC	CSVRGTPNYGYTF
TRBV11-2	TRBD1	TRBJ2-7	NA	TGTGCCAGCAGCAAGTGGACAGGGTCCGAGCAGTACTTC	CASSKWTGSEQYF
TRBV12-3/TRBV12-4	NA	TRBJ2-5	many	TGTGCCAGCAGCAAGATGAAGACCCAGTACTTC	CASSKMKTQYF
TRBV7-3	TRBD1	TRBJ2-7	NA	TGTGCCAGCAGCTCATGGGACAGGGACTACTACGAGCAGTACTTC	CASSSWDRDYYEQYF
TRBV12-3/TRBV12-4	NA	TRBJ2-5	many	TGTGCCAGCAGTAATAGCGGCCAAGAGACCCAGTACTTC	CASSNSGQETQYF